The next 26 T cell receptor beta chains were all read from a single sample in a study of read filtering for tumor transcriptome and immune sequencing. This library used roughly 400 ng RNA and molecular barcoded adaptors spanning alpha/delta and beta/gamma chains. TCRdb analysed the reads with MiXCR anew, one entry per CDR3 protein. The repertoire includes 35,000 to 55,000 distinct CDR3 sequences, approximately 12% of them detected once, and roughly 15% sits in the top ten. The sequencing sample was made of a population of CD138-negative cells sorted from bone marrow. All receptors derive from a donor at least 40 years old with multiple myeloma.

This clonotype was detected many times. The V call is TRBV20-1, the J call TRBJ2-3, with 15 bases matching TRBD2. Germline CDR1 DFQATT, CDR2 SNEGSKA (reference sequence). J was trimmed by 2 bases and V by 1 base; bases with no gene match: 13. CDR3 length: 20 amino acids. CDR3 sequence: CSARAPGLAGGSQPTDTQYF. The CDR3 DNA reads TGCAGTGCTAGAGCCCCGGGACTAGCGGGAGGCTCACAACCCACAGATACGCAGTATTTT.

With respect to this clonotype: Possible read error: a much larger clone is one base away. V usage is TRBV29-1 and J usage is TRBJ2-2, with TRBD2 as a possible D gene (5 bases). The CDR3 has 14 residues. CDR1 and CDR2 from the germline V gene are SQVTM and ANQGSEA. CDR3 amino acids: CSARIPLNTGELCF. CDR3 DNA sequence: TGCAGCGCTCGGATTCCCTTGAACACCGGGGAGCTGTGTTTT.

Concerning this clonotype itself: A much larger clone differs from this one at a single base, so this may be a read error. This CDR3 reads CASKRQSYGYTF. CDR3 coding DNA: TGTGCCAGCAAGCGGCAGAGCTATGGCTACACCTTC. V gene TRBV2 combines with J gene TRBJ1-2; D not resolved. CDR3 length: 12 residues. V dropped 7 bases and J dropped 4 bases, with 10 bases sitting between them. The V gene's germline CDR1 is SNHLY and CDR2 FYNNEI. The whole variable domain, filled in from reference TRBV2 and TRBJ1-2, reads EPEVTQTPSHQVTQMGQEVILRCVPISNHLYFYWYRQILGQKVEFLVSFYNNEISEKSEIFDDQFSVERPDGSNFTLKIRSTKLEDSAMYFCASKRQSYGYTFGSGTRLTVV.

This clonotype was recorded a few times. The chain is built from TRBV18 and TRBJ2-1, with D perhaps TRBD2 (6 bases). Trimming cost V 5 bases and J 4 bases, with 12 bases left between them. The CDR3 sequence is 14 residues long. CDR1 and CDR2 from the germline V gene are KGHSH and LQKENI. For the CDR3, the DNA is TGTGCCAGCTCAAGACAGCGGGCTTACAATGAGCAGTTCTTC. This encodes CASSRQRAYNEQFF.

This clonotype was counted at least ten times. V and J are TRBV19 and TRBJ2-2, with D unclear. V lost 4 bases and J 0 bases, leaving 6 bases between the germline ends. CDR3 length: 14 residues. The germline gives CDR1 LNHDA, CDR2 SQIVND (reference sequence). In DNA, the CDR3 is TGTGCCAGTAGTAGCACCACGAACACCGGGGAGCTGTTTTTT. It translates to CASSSTTNTGELFF.

This clonotype has ten or more counts. J is TRBJ1-3 and V is TRBV12-3 or TRBV12-4, with 8 bases identical to TRBD1. The CDR3 extends over 16 amino acids. V was pared by 6 bases and J by 1 base, with 8 bases of the junction left unmatched. The CDR3 DNA is TGTGCCAGCAGCCGTAGGACAGGGCCATCTGGAAACACCATATATTTT. Translating it yields CASSRRTGPSGNTIYF.

This clonotype was seen at least ten times. In nucleotides, the CDR3 is TGCAGTGCTTCCGGAGGACAGGGGGCGATCTCCTACGAGCAGTACTTC. It specifies CSASGGQGAISYEQYF. This chain links TRBV20-1 with TRBJ2-7, with 11 nucleotides matching TRBD1. The CDR3 is made up of 16 amino acids. V lost 5 bases and J lost 0; bases outside the gene matches: 9. Germline-derived CDR1 and CDR2 are DFQATT and SNEGSKA (reference sequence).

This clonotype appeared many times. The chain couples TRBV7-2 to TRBJ2-1, with TRBD2 matching 10 bases. Germline lookup yields CDR1 SGHTA and CDR2 FQGNSA. The CDR3 totals 16 residues. The trim removed 7 bases at V and 4 bases at J, leaving 10 bases unmatched. The CDR3 coding sequence is TGTGCCAGCATCCCGGACTTAGCGGGAGGATACAATGAGCAGTTCTTC. It codes for CASIPDLAGGYNEQFF.

This clonotype was seen at least ten times. CDR3 DNA: TGTGCCAGCAGTGAGGACAGGGGGCACAATCAGCCCCAGCATTTT. Amino acids: CASSEDRGHNQPQHF. The rearrangement uses TRBV25-1 and TRBJ1-5; TRBD1 agrees at 11 bases. CDR3 length: 15 residues. After removal of 3 bases from V and 3 bases from J, the junction contained 1 base not matched to a gene. Germline V gives CDR1 MGHDK, CDR2 SYGVNS.

This clonotype was picked up many times. The gene calls are TRBV7-9 and TRBJ2-3; TRBD1 aligns across 7 bases. There are 16 residues in the CDR3. Trimming removed 4 bases from V and 3 bases from J; junction bases left unmatched: 10. The germline gives CDR1 SEHNR, CDR2 FQNEAQ (reference sequence). CDR3 nucleotides: TGTGCCAGCAGCTACTCGACAGGGATCTCTACAGATACGCAGTATTTT. Its protein product is CASSYSTGISTDTQYF.

There are many counts of this clonotype. The CDR3 DNA is TGTGCCAGCAGCCCGGTTGATTCGGGGGTCGGGTTGAACACTGAAGCTTTCTTT. This codes for CASSPVDSGVGLNTEAFF. The chain combines TRBV5-7 with TRBJ1-1, with D perhaps TRBD1 (5 bases). TRBV5-7 counts as an open reading frame of uncertain function. The V gene lost 4 bases and the J gene lost 0 bases, with 22 bases spanning the gap. The CDR3 sequence is 18 residues long.

This clonotype was seen a few times. A read error may produce the germline difference seen at one junction end. The chain recombines TRBV9 with TRBJ2-5; 7 bases are a match to TRBD1. Germline values: CDR1 SGDLS, CDR2 YYNGEE. CDR3 size: 15 residues. In DNA form, the CDR3 reads TGTGTCAGCAGCGTGGCCGGGACAGAACAAGAGACCCAGTACTTC. Amino acid sequence: CVSSVAGTEQETQYF.

This clonotype occurred many times. The chain carries TRBV6-1 and TRBJ1-6, with D hard to call. The CDR3 spans 14 residues. V was pared by 6 bases and J by 4 bases, with 10 bases between. Germline V gene lookup returns CDR1 MNHNS and CDR2 SASEGT. The chain's CDR3 is CASSPGPYNSPLHF. CDR3 sequence (DNA): TGTGCCAGCAGCCCCGGGCCTTATAATTCACCCCTCCACTTT.

CDR3 nucleotide sequence: TGTGCCAGCTCACCCGGGAGGATGGACAATGAGCAGTTCTTC. It encodes CASSPGRMDNEQFF. This chain links TRBV18 with TRBJ2-1; 7 bases match TRBD2. V gave up 3 bases and J gave up 5 bases; unmatched junction bases: 4. CDR3 size: 14 residues. CDR1 and CDR2 (germline): KGHSH, LQKENI.

Only a few counts were recorded for this clonotype. Likely a read error: the CDR3 ends without its conserved phenylalanine or tryptophan. V is TRBV10-3 and J is TRBJ2-7, with a tentative D call TRBD1 (6 bases). The ends were cut back, 4 bases at V and 3 bases at J, with 13 bases in the middle. CDR1 and CDR2 from the germline V gene are ENHRY and SYGVKD. CDR3 length equals 14 residues. CDR3 amino acids: CAISGGQGYYEQYS. CDR3 DNA: TGTGCCATCAGTGGGGGGCAGGGCTACTACGAGCAGTACTCC.

This clonotype was seen many times. This chain connects TRBV27 to TRBJ2-7, with 12 bases identical to TRBD2. Germline CDR1 and CDR2: MNHEY and SMNVEV (reference sequence). The CDR3 spans 15 residues. The junction had 5 bases not matched to a gene; V was cut back by 5 bases and J by 3 bases. This CDR3 reads CASSISGLAGYEQYF. The CDR3, as DNA: TGTGCCAGCAGTATTTCGGGACTAGCGGGCTACGAGCAGTACTTC.

Judged by abundance, this clonotype is medium-sized. This chain uses TRBV20-1 with TRBJ2-1, with 8 bases aligning to TRBD1. The CDR3 loop spans 18 amino acids. Germline V CDR1 and CDR2: DFQATT, SNEGSKA (reference sequence). Trimming cost V 1 base and J 1 base; bases outside gene matches: 12. CDR3 coding DNA: TGCAGTGCTAGAGCTAATCCCAGGGGGCTAGTTTCCTACAATGAGCAGTTCTTC. The encoded protein is CSARANPRGLVSYNEQFF.

This clonotype was found many times. The J gene is TRBJ2-1, the V gene TRBV29-1, with TRBD1 matching 9 bases. Looked up from germline, CDR1 is SQVTM and CDR2 is ANQGSEA. V dropped 7 bases and J dropped 8; count of bases not matched to a gene: 15. This CDR3 is 15 amino acids long. The CDR3 region has the DNA TGCAGCGCCAGCTTCTGGGACAGGGATTTAGATGAGCAGTTCTTC. It is translated as CSASFWDRDLDEQFF.

Details on this clonotype: A far larger clone is just one base off, so this is likely a read error. The chain joins TRBV5-4 to TRBJ2-2; D is possibly TRBD2 (5 bases). This CDR3 spans 14 amino acids. Germline-derived CDR1 and CDR2 are SGHNT and YYREEE (reference sequence). The V end was cut by 2 bases, the J end by 6 bases, with 11 bases between. The CDR3 loop reads CASSLLVSAGELFF. CDR3 bases: TGTGCCAGCAGCTTACTAGTATCCGCCGGGGAGCTGTTTTTT.

This clonotype was counted many times. This chain connects TRBV11-1 to TRBJ2-5; no reliable D call. The V gene lost 4 bases and the J gene lost 4 bases, with 16 bases spanning the gap. Germline CDR1 is SGHAT and CDR2 is FQDESV (reference sequence). The CDR3 is made up of 15 amino acids. As DNA, the CDR3 is TGTGCCAGCAGCTCCTATATTGGGGAAAGAGAGACCCAGTACTTC. Protein sequence: CASSSYIGERETQYF.

This clonotype was observed many times. J is TRBJ2-5 and V is TRBV5-1, with 8 bases aligning to TRBD2. J gave up 1 base and V 4 bases, and 12 bases lay outside the gene matches. The CDR3 extends over 17 amino acids. Germline CDR1 SGHRS, CDR2 YFSETQ. CDR3 loop: CASSLLADHPGQETQYF. Written as DNA, the CDR3 is TGCGCCAGCAGCCTACTAGCGGACCATCCGGGCCAAGAGACCCAGTACTTC.

This clonotype has a count of ten or more. The rearrangement links TRBV7-9 to TRBJ2-7; weak D call: TRBD1 (5 bases). The CDR3 runs to 14 residues. CDR1 and CDR2 (germline): SEHNR, FQNEAQ (reference sequence). The V end lost 2 bases, the J end lost 2 bases, and 10 bases lay between the germline ends. Written as DNA, the CDR3 is TGTGCCAGCAGCTTACTGGACACAGCCTACGAGCAGTACTTC. This sequence encodes CASSLLDTAYEQYF.

This clonotype was seen repeatedly, ten times or more. The V and J genes are TRBV4-1 and TRBJ1-1; perhaps TRBD1 as D (5 bases). Germline loops: CDR1 MGHRA, CDR2 YSYEKL. The CDR3 has 16 residues. V lost 3 bases to trimming and J lost 3 bases, with 17 bases between them. CDR3 sequence: CASSHTLGERDTEAFF. Here the CDR3 DNA reads TGCGCCAGCAGCCACACCCTAGGGGAGAGGGACACTGAAGCTTTCTTT.

With respect to this clonotype: Just one base apart from a much larger clone, this may be a read error. The final CDR3 position lacks the conserved phenylalanine or tryptophan, pointing to a likely read error. The V gene is TRBV7-9, the J gene TRBJ2-1; tentative D call: TRBD1 (6 bases). The CDR3 length is 18 residues. Trimming removed 7 bases from V and 4 bases from J, with 26 bases in between. The V gene's germline CDR1 is SEHNR and CDR2 FQNEAQ (reference sequence). CDR3 nucleotides: TGTGCCAGCATGGGGACGGCAGGGGCCGAAATACCTTACAATGAGCAGTTCCTC. Translating gives CASMGTAGAEIPYNEQFL.

This clonotype was picked up many times. The chain recombines TRBV29-1 with TRBJ2-7; no clear D gene. The CDR3 covers 14 residues. Germline CDR1 is SQVTM and CDR2 is ANQGSEA. Trimming pared 5 bases from V and 4 bases from J, leaving 18 bases between. The CDR3 DNA is TGCAGCGTTCTACAGACCCTCGGGTCTTACGAGCAGTACTTC. Translating gives CSVLQTLGSYEQYF.

This clonotype was observed many times. J is TRBJ1-1 and V is TRBV30; D remains ambiguous. CDR3 length: 13 amino acids. CDR1 is GTSNPN and CDR2 is SVGIG in the germline V gene (reference sequence). Trimming removed 1 base from V and 7 bases from J, with 13 bases in between. The CDR3 reads CAWSEGSGLEAFF. The CDR3 coding sequence is TGTGCCTGGAGTGAAGGTTCCGGTCTTGAAGCTTTCTTT.